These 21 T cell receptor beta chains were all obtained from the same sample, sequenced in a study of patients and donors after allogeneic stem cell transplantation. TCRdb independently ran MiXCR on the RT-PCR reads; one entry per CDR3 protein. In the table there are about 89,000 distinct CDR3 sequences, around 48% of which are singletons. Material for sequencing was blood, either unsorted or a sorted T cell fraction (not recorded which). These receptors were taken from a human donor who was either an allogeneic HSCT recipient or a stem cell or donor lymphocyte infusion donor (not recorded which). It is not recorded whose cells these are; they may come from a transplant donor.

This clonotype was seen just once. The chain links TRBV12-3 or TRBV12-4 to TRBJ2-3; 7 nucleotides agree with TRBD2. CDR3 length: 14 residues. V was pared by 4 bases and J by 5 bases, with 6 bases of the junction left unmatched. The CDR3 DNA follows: TGTGCCAGCAGTTCTCTAGCGGTACGAGATACGCAGTATTTT. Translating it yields CASSSLAVRDTQYF.

The CDR3 protein is CASSYGGEGSNQPQHF. The CDR3 nucleotides are TGTGCCAGCAGTTACGGTGGAGAGGGGAGCAATCAGCCCCAGCATTTT. The genes are TRBV6-2 or TRBV6-3 and TRBJ1-5; TRBD1 might be the D (5 bases). The V gene's germline CDR1 is MNHEY and CDR2 SVGEGT. V was pared by 2 bases and J by 1 base, with 12 bases between. The CDR3 loop spans 16 amino acids.

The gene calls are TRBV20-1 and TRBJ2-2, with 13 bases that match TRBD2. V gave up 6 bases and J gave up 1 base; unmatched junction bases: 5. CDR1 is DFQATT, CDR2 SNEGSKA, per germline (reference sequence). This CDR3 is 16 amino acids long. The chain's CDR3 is CSAPGLAGWNTGELFF. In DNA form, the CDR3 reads TGCAGTGCACCGGGACTAGCGGGATGGAACACCGGGGAGCTGTTTTTT.

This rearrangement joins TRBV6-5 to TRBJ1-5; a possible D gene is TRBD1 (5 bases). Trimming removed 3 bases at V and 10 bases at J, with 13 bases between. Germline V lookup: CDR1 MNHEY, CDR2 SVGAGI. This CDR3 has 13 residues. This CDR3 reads CASSYLQASPQHF. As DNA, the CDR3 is TGTGCCAGCAGTTATTTACAGGCATCCCCCCAGCATTTT.

The CDR3 spells CSVVQGTYGYTF. The CDR3 region has the DNA TGCAGCGTTGTCCAGGGAACGTATGGCTACACCTTC. This chain joins TRBV29-1 and TRBJ1-2; the D gene is possibly TRBD1 (5 bases). The CDR3 is made up of 12 amino acids. The V gene lost 4 bases and the J gene lost 5 bases, with 11 bases spanning the gap. The germline gives CDR1 SQVTM, CDR2 ANQGSEA.

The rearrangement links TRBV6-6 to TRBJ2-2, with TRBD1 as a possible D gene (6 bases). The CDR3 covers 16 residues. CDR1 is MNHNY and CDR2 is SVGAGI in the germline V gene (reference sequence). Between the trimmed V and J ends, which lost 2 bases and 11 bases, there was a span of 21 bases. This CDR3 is CASSYLYTDRPPELFF. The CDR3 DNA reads TGTGCCAGCAGTTACCTTTATACGGACAGACCACCAGAGCTGTTTTTT.

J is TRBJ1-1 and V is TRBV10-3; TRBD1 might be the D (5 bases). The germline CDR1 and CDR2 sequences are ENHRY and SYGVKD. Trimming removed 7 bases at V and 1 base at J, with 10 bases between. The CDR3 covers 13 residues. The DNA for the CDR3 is TGTGCCATCAATCGTGGGGGGAACACTGAAGCTTTCTTT. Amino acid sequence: CAINRGGNTEAFF.

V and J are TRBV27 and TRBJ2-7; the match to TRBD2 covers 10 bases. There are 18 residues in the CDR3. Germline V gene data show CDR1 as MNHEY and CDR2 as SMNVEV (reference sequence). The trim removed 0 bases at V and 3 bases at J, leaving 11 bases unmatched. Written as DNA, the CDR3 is TGTGCCAGCAGTTTATCGTGGGTGACTAGCGGGCTTATCTACGAGCAGTACTTC. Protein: CASSLSWVTSGLIYEQYF.

The CDR3 here is CAITPGQGWNTEAFF. DNA for the CDR3: TGTGCCATCACTCCGGGACAGGGATGGAACACTGAAGCTTTCTTT. The V call is TRBV10-3, the J call TRBJ1-1, with 9 bases fitting TRBD1. The CDR3 totals 15 residues. Germline assignment: CDR1 ENHRY and CDR2 SYGVKD. The J segment lost 1 base and the V segment lost 7 bases, leaving 7 bases of the junction unmatched.

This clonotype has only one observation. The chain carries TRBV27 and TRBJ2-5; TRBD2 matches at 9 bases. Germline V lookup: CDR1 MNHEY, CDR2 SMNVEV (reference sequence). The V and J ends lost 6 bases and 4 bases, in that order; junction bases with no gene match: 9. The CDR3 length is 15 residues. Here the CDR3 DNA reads TGTGCCAGCAGGGAGGCGGGAGGGCCGGTAGAGACCCAGTACTTC. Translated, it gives CASREAGGPVETQYF.

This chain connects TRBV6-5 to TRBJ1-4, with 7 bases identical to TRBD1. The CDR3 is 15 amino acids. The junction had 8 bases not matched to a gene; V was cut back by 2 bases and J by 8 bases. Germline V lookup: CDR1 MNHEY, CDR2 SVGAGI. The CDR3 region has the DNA TGTGCCAGCAGTTACAGGGGGCAAACTAGGGAAAAACTGTTTTTT. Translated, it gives CASSYRGQTREKLFF.

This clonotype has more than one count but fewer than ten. The CDR3 loop is CASSQEGAFTEAFF. CDR3 sequence (DNA): TGCGCCAGCAGCCAAGAAGGGGCTTTCACTGAAGCTTTCTTT. This rearrangement joins TRBV5-1 to TRBJ1-1, with D possibly TRBD1 on 5 matching bases. Per the germline V gene, CDR1 is SGHRS and CDR2 is YFSETQ. This CDR3 has 14 amino acids. Trimming stripped 4 bases from V and 4 bases from J, with 14 bases between. Full variable domain (outside the CDR3, taken from reference TRBV5-1 and TRBJ1-1): KAGVTQTPRYLIKTRGQQVTLSCSPISGHRSVSWYQQTPGQGLQFLFEYFSETQRNKGNFPGRFSGRQFSNSRSEMNVSTLELGDSALYLCASSQEGAFTEAFFGQGTRLTVV.

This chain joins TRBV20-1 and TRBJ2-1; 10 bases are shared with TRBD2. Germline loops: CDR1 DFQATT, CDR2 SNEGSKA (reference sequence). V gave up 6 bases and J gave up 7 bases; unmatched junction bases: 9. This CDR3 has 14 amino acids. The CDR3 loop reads CSATGTSDINEQFF. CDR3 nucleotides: TGCAGTGCAACCGGGACTAGCGATATAAATGAGCAGTTCTTC.

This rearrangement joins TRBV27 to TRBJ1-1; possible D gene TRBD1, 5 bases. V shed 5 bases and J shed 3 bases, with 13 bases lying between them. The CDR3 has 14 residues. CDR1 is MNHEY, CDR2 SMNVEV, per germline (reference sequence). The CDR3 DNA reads TGTGCCAGCAGTAACCGTCGACAGTACACTGAAGCTTTCTTT. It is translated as CASSNRRQYTEAFF.

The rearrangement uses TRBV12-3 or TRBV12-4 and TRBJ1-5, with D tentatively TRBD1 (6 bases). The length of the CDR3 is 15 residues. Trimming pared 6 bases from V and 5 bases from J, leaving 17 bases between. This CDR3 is CASRRTVSLDQPQHF. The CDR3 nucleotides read TGTGCCAGCAGGCGGACAGTGAGTCTAGATCAGCCCCAGCATTTT.

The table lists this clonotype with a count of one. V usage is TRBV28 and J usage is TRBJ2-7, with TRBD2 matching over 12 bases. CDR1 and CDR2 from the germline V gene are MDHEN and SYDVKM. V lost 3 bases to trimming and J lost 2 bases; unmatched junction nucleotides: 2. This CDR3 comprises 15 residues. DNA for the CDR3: TGTGCCAGCAGTTTGAGACTAGCGGGGGCCTACGAGCAGTACTTC. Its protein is CASSLRLAGAYEQYF.

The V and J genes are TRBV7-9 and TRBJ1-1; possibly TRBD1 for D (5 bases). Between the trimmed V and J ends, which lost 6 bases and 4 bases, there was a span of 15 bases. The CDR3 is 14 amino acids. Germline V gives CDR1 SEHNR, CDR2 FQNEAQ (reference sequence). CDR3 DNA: TGTGCCAGCAGGGCCGAATCAGGGTTCACTGAAGCTTTCTTT. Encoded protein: CASRAESGFTEAFF.

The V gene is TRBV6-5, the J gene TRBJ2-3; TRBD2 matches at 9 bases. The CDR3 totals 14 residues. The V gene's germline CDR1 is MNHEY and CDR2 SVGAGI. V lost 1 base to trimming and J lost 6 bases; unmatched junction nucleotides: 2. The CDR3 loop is CASSYFAGGDTQYF. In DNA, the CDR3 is TGTGCCAGCAGTTACTTCGCGGGAGGGGATACGCAGTATTTT.

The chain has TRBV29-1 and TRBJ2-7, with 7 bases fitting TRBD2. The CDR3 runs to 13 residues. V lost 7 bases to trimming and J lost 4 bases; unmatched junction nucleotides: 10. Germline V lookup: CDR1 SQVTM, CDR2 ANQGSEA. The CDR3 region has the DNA TGCAGCGCGTTGGTAGCGGGTATATACGAGCAGTACTTC. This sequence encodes CSALVAGIYEQYF.

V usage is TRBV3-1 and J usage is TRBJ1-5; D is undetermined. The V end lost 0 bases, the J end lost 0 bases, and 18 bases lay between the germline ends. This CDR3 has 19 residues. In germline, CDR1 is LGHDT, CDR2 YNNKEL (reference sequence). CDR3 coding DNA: TGTGCCAGCAGCCAAGACTGGACCCACTATCATAATAGCAATCAGCCCCAGCATTTT. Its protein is CASSQDWTHYHNSNQPQHF.

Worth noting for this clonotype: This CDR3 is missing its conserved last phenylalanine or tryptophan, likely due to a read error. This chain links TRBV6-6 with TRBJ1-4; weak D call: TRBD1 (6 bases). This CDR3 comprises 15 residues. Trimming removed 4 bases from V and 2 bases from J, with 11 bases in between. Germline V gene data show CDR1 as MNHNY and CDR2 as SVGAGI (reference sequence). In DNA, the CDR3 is TGTGCCAGCAGTTTCAGGGGTGGCACTAATGAAAAACTGTTTTTG. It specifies CASSFRGGTNEKLFL.